Following are 3 T cell receptor beta chains from one sample sequenced in a study of graft-versus-host responses after intestinal transplantation. Assay: immunoSEQ multiplex PCR; the TCRdb copy retains only in-frame clones and omits some. The sample includes 55,000 to 75,000 clones, roughly 84% of them seen just once. What these receptors recognize is not known. The source was unstimulated CD4+ T cells sorted from spleen or lymph node cells, collected before transplant. The receptors were sampled from a human donor who was the organ donor for an intestinal transplant.

The chain has TRBV20-1 and TRBJ1-2; D is perhaps TRBD1 (5 bases). The length of the CDR3 is 11 residues. Germline V gene sequence: CDR1 DFQATT, CDR2 SNEGSKA (reference sequence). The CDR3 bases are TGCACGGTTGGCAGGGACTATGGCTACACCTTC. Translation gives CTVGRDYGYTF.

This clone showed up just a few times. V gene TRBV14 combines with J gene TRBJ1-1; 8 bases fit TRBD1. The J segment lost 1 base and the V segment lost 8 bases, leaving 6 bases of the junction unmatched. The CDR3 has 14 residues. The germline V gene encodes CDR1 SGHDN and CDR2 FVKESK. The CDR3 nucleotides read TGTGCCAGCGGCGACAGGGGAGGGAACACTGAAGCTTTCTTT. Its translation is CASGDRGGNTEAFF.

The V call is TRBV5-6, the J call TRBJ2-3; 12 positions agree with TRBD2. V lost 5 bases, J lost 5 bases, and 3 bases stayed unmatched. The CDR3 sequence is 14 residues long. Germline V CDR1 and CDR2: SGHDT, YYEEEE. CDR3 in amino acids: CASSSGLAGDTQYF. In nucleotides, the CDR3 is TGTGCCAGCAGTTCGGGACTAGCGGGAGATACGCAGTATTTT.